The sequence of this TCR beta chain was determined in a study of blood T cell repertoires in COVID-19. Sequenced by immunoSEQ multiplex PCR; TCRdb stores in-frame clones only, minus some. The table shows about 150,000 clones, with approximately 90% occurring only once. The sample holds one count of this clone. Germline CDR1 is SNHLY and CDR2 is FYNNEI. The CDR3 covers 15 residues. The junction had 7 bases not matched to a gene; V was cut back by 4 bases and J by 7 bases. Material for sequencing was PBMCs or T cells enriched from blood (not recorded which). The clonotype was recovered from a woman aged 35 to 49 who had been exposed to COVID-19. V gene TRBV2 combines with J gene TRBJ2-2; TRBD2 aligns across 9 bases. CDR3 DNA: TGTGCCAGCAGTGTTGAGCGGGGGGCCGGCGGGGAGCTGTTTTTT. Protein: CASSVERGAGGELFF.